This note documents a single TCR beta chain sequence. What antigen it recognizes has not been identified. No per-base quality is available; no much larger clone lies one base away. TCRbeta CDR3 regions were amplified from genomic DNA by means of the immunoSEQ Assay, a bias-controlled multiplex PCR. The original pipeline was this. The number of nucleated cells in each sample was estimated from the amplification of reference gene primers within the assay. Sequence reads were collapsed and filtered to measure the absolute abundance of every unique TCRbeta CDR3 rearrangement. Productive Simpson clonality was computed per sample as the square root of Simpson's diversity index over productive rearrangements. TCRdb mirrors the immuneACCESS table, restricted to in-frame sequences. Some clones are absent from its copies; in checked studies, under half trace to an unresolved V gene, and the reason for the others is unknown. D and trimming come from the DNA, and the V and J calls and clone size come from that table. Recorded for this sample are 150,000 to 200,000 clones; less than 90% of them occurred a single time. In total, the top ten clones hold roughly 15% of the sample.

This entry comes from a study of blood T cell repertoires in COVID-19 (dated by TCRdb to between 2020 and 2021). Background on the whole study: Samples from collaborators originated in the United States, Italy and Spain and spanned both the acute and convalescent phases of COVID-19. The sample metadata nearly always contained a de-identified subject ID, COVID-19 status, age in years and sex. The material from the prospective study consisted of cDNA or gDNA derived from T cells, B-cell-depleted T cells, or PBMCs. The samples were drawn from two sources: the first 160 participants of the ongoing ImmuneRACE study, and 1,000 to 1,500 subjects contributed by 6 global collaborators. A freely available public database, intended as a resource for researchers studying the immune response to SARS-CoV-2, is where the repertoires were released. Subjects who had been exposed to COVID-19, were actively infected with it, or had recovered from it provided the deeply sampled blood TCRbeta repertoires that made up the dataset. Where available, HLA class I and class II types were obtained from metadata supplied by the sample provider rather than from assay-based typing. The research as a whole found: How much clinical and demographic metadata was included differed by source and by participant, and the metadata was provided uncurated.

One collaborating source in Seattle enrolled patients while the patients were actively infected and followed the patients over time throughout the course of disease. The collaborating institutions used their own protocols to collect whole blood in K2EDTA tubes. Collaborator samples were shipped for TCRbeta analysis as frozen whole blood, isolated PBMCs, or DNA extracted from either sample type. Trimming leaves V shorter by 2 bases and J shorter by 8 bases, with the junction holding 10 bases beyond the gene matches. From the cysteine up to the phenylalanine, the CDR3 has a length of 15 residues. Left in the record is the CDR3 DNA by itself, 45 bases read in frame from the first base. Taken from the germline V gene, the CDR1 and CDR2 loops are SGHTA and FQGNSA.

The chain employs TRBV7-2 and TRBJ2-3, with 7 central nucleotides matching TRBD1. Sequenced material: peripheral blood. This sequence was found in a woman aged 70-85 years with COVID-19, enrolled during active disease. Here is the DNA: TGTGCCAGCAGCTTAAGACAGGGATCCCAGTCTACGCAGTATTTT. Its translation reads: CASSLRQGSQSTQYF. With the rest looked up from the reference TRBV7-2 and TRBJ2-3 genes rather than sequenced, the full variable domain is GAGVSQSPSNKVTEKGKDVELRCDPISGHTALYWYRQSLGQGLEFLIYFQGNSAPDKSGLPSDRFSAERTGGSVSTLTIQRTQQEDSAVYLCASSLRQGSQSTQYFGPGTRLTVL.